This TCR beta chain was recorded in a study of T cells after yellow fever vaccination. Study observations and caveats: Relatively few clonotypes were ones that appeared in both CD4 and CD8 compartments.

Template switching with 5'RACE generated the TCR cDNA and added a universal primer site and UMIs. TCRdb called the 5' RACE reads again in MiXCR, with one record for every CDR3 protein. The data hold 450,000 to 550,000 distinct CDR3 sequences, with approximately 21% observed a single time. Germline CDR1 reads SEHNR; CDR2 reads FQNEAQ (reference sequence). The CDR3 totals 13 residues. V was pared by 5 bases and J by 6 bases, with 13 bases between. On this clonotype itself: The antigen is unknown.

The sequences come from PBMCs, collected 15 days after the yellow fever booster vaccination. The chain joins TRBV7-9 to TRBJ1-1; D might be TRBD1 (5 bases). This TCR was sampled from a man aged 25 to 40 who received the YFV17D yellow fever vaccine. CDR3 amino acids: CASSRDSAAEAFF. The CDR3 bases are TGTGCCAGCAGCCGAGACAGCGCAGCTGAAGCTTTCTTT.